The 28 T cell receptor beta chains in this list originate from one sample, sequenced in a study of monozygotic twins with inflammatory bowel disease. Each CDR3 protein gets one entry in TCRdb, which reprocessed the 5' RACE reads and gives no DNA. The sample holds some 160,000 distinct CDR3 sequences. Sequencing was done on a sample of blood. The source of these receptors is a human donor with ulcerative colitis or Crohn's disease, or a healthy co-twin of an affected twin (not recorded which).

The V and J genes are TRBV5-1 and TRBJ2-5; TCRdb returns TRBD2, unconfirmable since there is no DNA. There are 18 residues in the CDR3. Germline lookup yields CDR1 SGHRS and CDR2 YFSETQ. CDR3 loop: CASSLAGTSGMFGETQYF. Using reference TRBV5-1 and TRBJ2-5 for the parts outside the CDR3, the full variable domain is KAGVTQTPRYLIKTRGQQVTLSCSPISGHRSVSWYQQTPGQGLQFLFEYFSETQRNKGNFPGRFSGRQFSNSRSEMNVSTLELGDSALYLCASSLAGTSGMFGETQYFGPGTRLLVL.

The chain uses TRBV20-1 and TRBJ1-2; the TCRdb D gene call, TRBD1, has no DNA to confirm it. Germline values: CDR1 DFQATT, CDR2 SNEGSKA (reference sequence). The CDR3 has 11 residues. This chain's CDR3 is CSARGAYGYTF.

This rearrangement joins TRBV7-2 to TRBJ2-3. Germline-derived CDR1 and CDR2 are SGHTA and FQGNSA. CDR3 size: 13 residues. The CDR3 spells CASSFGGTDTQYF.

The rearrangement uses TRBV12-3 or TRBV12-4 and TRBJ2-5; without DNA, the TCRdb call of TRBD2 cannot be checked. The CDR3 contains 18 residues. The CDR3 protein is CASSPLRLAGKDQETQYF.

The V call is TRBV30, the J call TRBJ2-1; the TCRdb D gene call, TRBD1, has no DNA to confirm it. Germline V CDR1 and CDR2: GTSNPN, SVGIG (reference sequence). The CDR3 totals 16 residues. CDR3 region: CAWSRDRRTRGNEQFF.

This chain connects TRBV13 to TRBJ2-1; the TRBD2 assignment by TCRdb is unverifiable without DNA. The CDR3 sequence is 15 residues long. Germline-derived CDR1 and CDR2 are PRHDT and FYEKMQ (reference sequence). This chain's CDR3 is CASSLAEGSVDEQFF.

V gene TRBV19 combines with J gene TRBJ2-1; without DNA, the TCRdb call of TRBD2 cannot be checked. The CDR3 is made up of 13 amino acids. Germline loops: CDR1 LNHDA, CDR2 SQIVND (reference sequence). The CDR3: CASTSAGGGEQFF.

The chain couples TRBV4-3 to TRBJ1-2; TCRdb returns TRBD1, unconfirmable since there is no DNA. Germline V lookup: CDR1 LGHNA, CDR2 YSLEER. The CDR3 is 13 residues long. The CDR3 is CASSRAGIYGYTF.

This chain links TRBV3-1 with TRBJ1-2. Germline V gives CDR1 LGHDT, CDR2 YNNKEL (reference sequence). The CDR3 is 15 residues long. The CDR3 reads CASSHAVPPNYGYTF.

The gene calls are TRBV12-5 and TRBJ2-1; TCRdb gives TRBD1 as the D gene, but with no DNA this cannot be confirmed. The CDR3 length is 16 residues. The germline V gene encodes CDR1 LGHNT and CDR2 FRNRAP. The CDR3 sequence is CASGLPGQGVYNEQFF.

The chain combines TRBV7-9 with TRBJ2-7; TCRdb calls TRBD1, which cannot be checked without DNA. CDR1 is SEHNR, CDR2 FQNEAQ, per germline (reference sequence). The CDR3 extends over 14 amino acids. This CDR3 reads CASSYKTAAYEQYF.

The J gene is TRBJ2-5, the V gene TRBV20-1; TCRdb's D call of TRBD1 is untestable without DNA. CDR1 and CDR2 from the germline V gene are DFQATT and SNEGSKA (reference sequence). CDR3 length equals 17 residues. The CDR3 is CSARPGQGAPLGETQYF.

V gene TRBV20-1 combines with J gene TRBJ2-3; checking the TCRdb D call of TRBD1 is not possible without DNA. This CDR3 has 16 amino acids. Germline lookup yields CDR1 DFQATT and CDR2 SNEGSKA (reference sequence). The CDR3 protein is CSARTTGQAAWDTQYF.

This chain links TRBV6-5 with TRBJ2-3; without DNA, the TCRdb call of TRBD1 cannot be checked. The germline V gene encodes CDR1 MNHEY and CDR2 SVGAGI. The CDR3 consists of 16 residues. The CDR3 sequence: CASRPFRGLPTDTQYF.

CDR3 region: CASSLDSHQPQHF. The rearrangement links TRBV5-4 to TRBJ1-5. CDR1 is SGHNT and CDR2 is YYREEE in the germline V gene (reference sequence). This CDR3 has 13 amino acids.

V gene TRBV5-1 combines with J gene TRBJ2-3; TCRdb designates TRBD1, a call that cannot be tested without DNA. This CDR3 spans 16 amino acids. Germline V gene sequence: CDR1 SGHRS, CDR2 YFSETQ. The CDR3 spells CASSLTAARLRTTQYF.

The V and J genes are TRBV10-3 and TRBJ1-1; TCRdb picks TRBD1, but there is no DNA to check that call. CDR3 length: 14 amino acids. Germline CDR1 and CDR2: ENHRY and SYGVKD. The CDR3 here is CAIKRQGDNTEAFF.

V and J are TRBV20-1 and TRBJ1-1. The germline V gene encodes CDR1 DFQATT and CDR2 SNEGSKA (reference sequence). The CDR3 has 13 amino acids. The CDR3 region is CSARDRLNTEAFF.

The chain uses TRBV20-1 and TRBJ1-5; TCRdb reports TRBD1, a call that lacks DNA to check it against. This CDR3 has 15 residues. Germline V gene data show CDR1 as DFQATT and CDR2 as SNEGSKA (reference sequence). The CDR3 sequence is CSARLSGTDNQPQHF.

This chain uses TRBV20-1 with TRBJ2-3. There are 11 residues in the CDR3. Germline V gene sequence: CDR1 DFQATT, CDR2 SNEGSKA (reference sequence). The CDR3 region is CSARETDTQYF.

V gene TRBV11-2 combines with J gene TRBJ2-2; no DNA is available, so the TRBD1 call from TCRdb remains unchecked. The germline gives CDR1 SGHAT, CDR2 FQNNGV. This CDR3 is built from 13 residues. This chain's CDR3 is CASSPGFTGELLF.

V gene TRBV5-8 combines with J gene TRBJ2-2; lacking DNA, the TRBD2 call made by TCRdb goes unchecked. From germline, CDR1 is SGHTS and CDR2 YDEGEE. This CDR3 comprises 15 residues. The CDR3 loop is CASSPGTSGPGELFF.

The chain carries TRBV15 and TRBJ1-5; the TCRdb D gene call, TRBD1, has no DNA to confirm it. Germline V gene lookup returns CDR1 LNHNV and CDR2 YYDKDF (reference sequence). CDR3 length: 15 residues. Here the CDR3 reads CATSRDRVRDQPQHF.

The V gene is TRBV6-1, the J gene TRBJ2-3; TCRdb's D gene call, TRBD2, goes unchecked for lack of DNA. Per the germline V gene, CDR1 is MNHNS and CDR2 is SASEGT. The CDR3 sequence is 18 residues long. The CDR3 protein is CASSPSSSGGGRADTQYF.

CDR3 residues: CATSRDQWNWYGYTF. The chain links TRBV15 to TRBJ1-2. The CDR3 is 15 amino acids. Germline lookup yields CDR1 LNHNV and CDR2 YYDKDF (reference sequence). Supplemented by reference TRBV15 and TRBJ1-2, the full variable domain reads DAMVIQNPRYQVTQFGKPVTLSCSQTLNHNVMYWYQQKSSQAPKLLFHYYDKDFNNEADTPDNFQSRRPNTSFCFLDIRSPGLGDTAMYLCATSRDQWNWYGYTFGSGTRLTVV.

The chain carries TRBV7-9 and TRBJ2-4; as DNA is missing, the TRBD1 call by TCRdb cannot be tested. Germline V gives CDR1 SEHNR, CDR2 FQNEAQ (reference sequence). The CDR3 consists of 13 residues. The CDR3: CASSQTEENIQYF.

This rearrangement joins TRBV4-3 to TRBJ1-1. The germline V gene encodes CDR1 LGHNA and CDR2 YSLEER. The CDR3 sequence is 13 residues long. The chain's CDR3 is CASSQEWGTEAFF.

The chain joins TRBV20-1 to TRBJ2-7; the D gene TCRdb calls, TRBD2, cannot be checked with no DNA. CDR1 and CDR2 from the germline V gene are DFQATT and SNEGSKA (reference sequence). CDR3 size: 15 residues. The CDR3: CSARDRRASPYEQYF.